This T cell receptor beta chain was identified during a study of cytomegalovirus exposure and HLA in healthy donors. The V end lost 3 bases, the J end lost 0 bases, and 5 bases lay between the germline ends. Germline values: CDR1 SEHNR, CDR2 FQNEAQ (reference sequence). The CDR3 extends over 13 amino acids. Using immunoSEQ multiplex PCR, the repertoire was profiled, and TCRdb retains in-frame clones only, with some absent. The table lists a few hundred thousand clones, 86% of them singletons. The receptor was isolated from a young woman in good health and CMV-seronegative. Sequenced: PBMCs. The gene calls are TRBV7-9 and TRBJ1-2; D gene uncertain. Here the CDR3 reads CASSLVANYGYTF. Written as DNA, the CDR3 is TGTGCCAGCAGCTTGGTAGCTAACTATGGCTACACCTTC.